A single T cell receptor beta chain is shown here with its context. This record comes from a study of PD-L1 blockade in urothelial cancer. Turning to the study itself: Analyzed time points were 3 weeks (second dose) and 6 weeks after therapy began.

Every PCR received spiked-in synthetic TCR analog templates. Sequencing used immunoSEQ multiplex PCR; TCRdb keeps in-frame clones, though not all of them. The sample contains more than 45,000 clones, roughly 80% of which appear only once. Germline CDR1 and CDR2: SGHNT and YYREEE (reference sequence). The CDR3 is 14 residues long. The V and J ends lost 5 bases and 1 base respectively, with 10 bases between them. As for time point: peripheral blood 6 weeks after treatment start. This chain connects TRBV5-4 to TRBJ2-1; tentative D call: TRBD2 (5 bases). This specimen consisted of PBMCs, obtained around atezolizumab (anti-PD-L1) treatment. This TCR was recovered from a man in his 70s with urothelial cancer. As DNA, the CDR3 is TGTGCCAGCAGTTTCGACTATTCCTACAATGAGCAGTTCTTC. It translates to CASSFDYSYNEQFF.